This T cell receptor (beta chain) originates from a study of tumor-infiltrating lymphocytes in primary liver carcinoma. Study-level information: These were node-negative, non-metastatic T1-T3 tumors of roughly 4.2 to 10 cm.

From around 520 ng of total RNA, TCR beta-specific cDNA was reverse-transcribed using a constant-region primer. Sequencing libraries for TCR beta derived from three nested multiplex PCR rounds that used slightly modified ARM-PCR. A C-beta reverse primer and TRBV1-TRBV30 forward primers served in each of the first two PCR rounds, at approximately 10 cycles apiece. A single record per CDR3 protein comes from TCRdb applying MiXCR to the multiplex PCR reads. The sample includes about 64,000 distinct CDR3 sequences, about two thirds of them seen just once. Germline-derived CDR1 and CDR2 are SGHRS and YFSETQ. The length of the CDR3 is 13 residues. This clonotype was found a few times. A read error may explain this, as a much larger clone is one base away. Unsorted bulk tissue (about 18-32 mg) underwent RNA and DNA co-extraction. Samples were taken from five separate regions (per tumor).

This rearrangement joins TRBV5-1 to TRBJ2-7; TRBD1 matches 8 bases. The TCR was taken from a man aged 35 to 55 with primary liver carcinoma and hepatitis B virus infection. The source material was liver tumor tissue from sampling region 4. Stated subset: tumor region T4, right-lateral pole. DNA for the CDR3: TGCGCCATCAGCTCTACAGGGGACAGGGAGCAGTACTTC. Residues: CAISSTGDREQYF.